One and the same sample provided the 9 T cell receptor beta chains below, sequenced in a study of cytomegalovirus exposure and HLA in healthy donors. PCR used 60 Vbeta primers and 13 Jbeta primers. Produced via immunoSEQ multiplex PCR; TCRdb's table is partial and in-frame only. The table lists about 99,000 clones, around 82% of them singletons. The material sequenced was PBMCs. The receptors were sampled from a woman aged 40 to 50 in good health and CMV-seronegative.

This rearrangement joins TRBV7-2 to TRBJ1-6, with D perhaps matching TRBD1 (5 bases). Per the germline V gene, CDR1 is SGHTA and CDR2 is FQGNSA. Deletions cut 7 bases from V and 5 bases from J, with 9 bases between. CDR3 length: 13 residues. In DNA form, the CDR3 reads TGTGCCAGCACCCGACAGAATAATTCACCCCTCCACTTT. Its protein is CASTRQNNSPLHF.

The chain carries TRBV4-1 and TRBJ1-1; weak D call: TRBD1 (6 bases). The CDR3 has 13 residues. V lost 3 bases, J lost 3 bases, and 8 bases lay in between. Per the germline V gene, CDR1 is MGHRA and CDR2 is YSYEKL. Here the CDR3 DNA reads TGCGCCAGCAGCCAGGGGGCGGACACTGAAGCTTTCTTT. This sequence encodes CASSQGADTEAFF.

The rearrangement joins TRBV5-5 to TRBJ2-5; TRBD2 agrees at 8 bases. Germline CDR1 is SGHKS and CDR2 is YYEKEE (reference sequence). There are 17 residues in the CDR3. V shed 3 bases and J 0 bases; nucleotides not matched to a gene: 10. CDR3 coding DNA: TGTGCCAGCAGCTGGGGGCCCCAGCGGGGGTACCAAGAGACCCAGTACTTC. It is translated as CASSWGPQRGYQETQYF.

This clone was detected once. The J gene is TRBJ2-3, the V gene TRBV27, with D perhaps matching TRBD1 (6 bases). CDR1 and CDR2 from the germline V gene are MNHEY and SMNVEV (reference sequence). The CDR3 has 15 residues. Trimming cost V 5 bases and J 5 bases, with 17 bases left between them. The DNA for the CDR3 is TGTGCCAGCAGTCACACAGGGTTGGTGGGAGATACGCAGTATTTT. Amino acids: CASSHTGLVGDTQYF.

This clone came up a few times. V is TRBV4-3 and J is TRBJ2-3; 8 bases agree with TRBD2. Germline-derived CDR1 and CDR2 are LGHNA and YSLEER. This CDR3 comprises 16 residues. Unmatched junction bases numbered 15, after V lost 2 bases and J lost 11 bases. The CDR3 here is CASSQTGTSLLAKQYF. The DNA for the CDR3 is TGCGCCAGCAGCCAAACCGGGACTAGTCTCCTGGCGAAGCAGTATTTT.

The chain is built from TRBV30 and TRBJ2-7, with 12 bases that match TRBD1. CDR1 and CDR2 from the germline V gene are GTSNPN and SVGIG (reference sequence). The V gene end was trimmed by 4 bases and the J gene end by 6 bases; junction bases not matched to a gene: 7. The CDR3 loop spans 14 amino acids. The CDR3 sequence is CAWKTGTGGSEQYF. The CDR3 nucleotides read TGTGCCTGGAAAACCGGGACAGGGGGCAGCGAGCAGTACTTC.

This clone was found once. This chain joins TRBV7-9 and TRBJ1-3; no clear D. The V and J ends lost 7 bases and 0 bases respectively, with 19 bases between them. Germline CDR1 reads SEHNR; CDR2 reads FQNEAQ (reference sequence). This CDR3 is built from 17 residues. The CDR3 DNA reads as TGTGCCAGCATCGTAGCGGGCTCTACCAACTCTGGAAACACCATATATTTT. Amino acid sequence: CASIVAGSTNSGNTIYF.

The CDR3 sequence is CASSDKYPYNSPLHF. The DNA for the CDR3 is TGTGCCAGCAGCGACAAGTACCCCTATAATTCACCCCTCCACTTT. The chain carries TRBV6-5 and TRBJ1-6; D is undetermined. Trimming took 6 bases from V and 2 from J, leaving 11 bases between them. The CDR3 consists of 15 residues. CDR1 and CDR2 from the germline V gene are MNHEY and SVGAGI.

V gene TRBV9 combines with J gene TRBJ1-2, with D perhaps matching TRBD1 (5 bases). This CDR3 region has 14 residues. CDR1 SGDLS and CDR2 YYNGEE come from the germline V gene. Trimming stripped 4 bases from V and 4 bases from J, with 14 bases between. The DNA of the CDR3 is TGTGCCAGCAGCTCAAGAGGGACTCGCTATGGCTACACCTTC. Its protein is CASSSRGTRYGYTF.